The rows below give T cell receptor beta chains drawn from one sample of a study of neurological immune-mediated disorders. TCRdb re-derived calls from the 5' RACE reads in MiXCR, one entry per CDR3 protein. There are 80,000 to 85,000 distinct CDR3 sequences in the sample; 2% to 3% occur only once, and more than 0.95% lies in the top ten. Specimen: PBMCs. The receptors here all came from a woman between 25 and 40 years old with multiple sclerosis. The CDR3 runs from the conserved cysteine through the conserved F or W. A D gene is named only where the DNA matches it firmly. The size field is filled for only some rows; it gives once, few, many or a size class.

j_call: TRBJ1-5
v_call: TRBV29-1
clone_size: many
d_call: NA
cdr3_length: 13
cdr3_nt: TGCAGCATCGCGGACTCTTTGAATCAGCCCCAGCATTTT
cdr3_aa: CSIADSLNQPQHF

j_call: TRBJ1-5
v_call: TRBV7-2
clone_size: many
d_call: NA
cdr3_length: 13
cdr3_nt: TGTGCCAGCAGCTTACAGGGGCATCAGCCCCAGCATTTT
cdr3_aa: CASSLQGHQPQHF

j_call: TRBJ2-3
v_call: TRBV7-6
clone_size: many
d_call: NA
cdr3_length: 14
cdr3_nt: TGTGCCAGCAGCTTTCACTCTAGCACAGATACGCAGTATTTT
cdr3_aa: CASSFHSSTDTQYF

j_call: TRBJ2-7
v_call: TRBV7-2
clone_size: many
d_call: NA
cdr3_length: 14
cdr3_nt: TGTGCCAGCAGCCTTTCCCAATCCAACTACGAGCAGTACTTC
cdr3_aa: CASSLSQSNYEQYF

j_call: TRBJ1-5
v_call: TRBV27
clone_size: many
d_call: NA
cdr3_length: 16
cdr3_nt: TGTGCCAGCTCCCTGGGGGGAACCCTGAGCAATCAGCCCCAGCATTTT
cdr3_aa: CASSLGGTLSNQPQHF

j_call: TRBJ2-2
v_call: TRBV9
clone_size: many
d_call: NA
cdr3_length: 14
cdr3_nt: TGTGCCAGCAACCCGAGCGGGAACACCGGGGAGCTGTTTTTT
cdr3_aa: CASNPSGNTGELFF

j_call: TRBJ2-1
v_call: TRBV20-1
clone_size: many
d_call: TRBD2
cdr3_length: 14
cdr3_nt: TGCAGTGCTAGGGGCCTAGCGGAGAACAATGAGCAGTTCTTC
cdr3_aa: CSARGLAENNEQFF

j_call: TRBJ2-7
v_call: TRBV5-5
clone_size: many
d_call: NA
cdr3_length: 16
cdr3_nt: TGTGCCAGCAGCCCACGGTCGGGGGAGTTCCCCTACGAGCAGTACTTC
cdr3_aa: CASSPRSGEFPYEQYF

j_call: TRBJ1-1
v_call: TRBV19
clone_size: many
d_call: NA
cdr3_length: 15
cdr3_nt: TGTGCCAGTAGTATTAGGCCGGGGATGAACACTGAAGCTTTCTTT
cdr3_aa: CASSIRPGMNTEAFF

j_call: TRBJ1-4
v_call: TRBV4-3
clone_size: many
d_call: TRBD1
cdr3_length: 15
cdr3_nt: TGCGCCAGCAGCCTACTCTCAGGGGGCGGGGAAAAACTGTTTTTT
cdr3_aa: CASSLLSGGGEKLFF

j_call: TRBJ2-1
v_call: TRBV24-1
clone_size: many
d_call: NA
cdr3_length: 15
cdr3_nt: TGTGCCACCAGTGATGGTTCTGCGGGATGGGGTGAGCAGTTCTTC
cdr3_aa: CATSDGSAGWGEQFF

j_call: TRBJ1-1
v_call: TRBV3-1
clone_size: many
d_call: NA
cdr3_length: 14
cdr3_nt: TGTGCCAGCAGCCTTAACACAGGGAACACTGAAGCTTTCTTT
cdr3_aa: CASSLNTGNTEAFF

j_call: TRBJ2-7
v_call: TRBV7-9
clone_size: many
d_call: TRBD2
cdr3_length: 12
cdr3_nt: TGTGCCAGCAGCTTGGGGGGGAGCGAGCAGTACTTC
cdr3_aa: CASSLGGSEQYF

j_call: TRBJ2-7
v_call: TRBV5-1
clone_size: many
d_call: TRBD2
cdr3_length: 16
cdr3_nt: TGCGCCAGCAGCTCGGGACTAGCGGGAACTTCCTACGAGCAGTACTTC
cdr3_aa: CASSSGLAGTSYEQYF

j_call: TRBJ1-5
v_call: TRBV20-1
clone_size: many
d_call: NA
cdr3_length: 14
cdr3_nt: TGCAGTGCTCCAGACAGAAATAGCAATCAGCCCCAGCATTTT
cdr3_aa: CSAPDRNSNQPQHF

j_call: TRBJ2-5
v_call: TRBV5-1
clone_size: many
d_call: NA
cdr3_length: 14
cdr3_nt: TGCGCCAGCAGCTTGGTTAGGGAAGGAGAGACCCAGTACTTC
cdr3_aa: CASSLVREGETQYF

j_call: TRBJ1-1
v_call: TRBV20-1
clone_size: many
d_call: NA
cdr3_length: 13
cdr3_nt: TGCAGTGCTAGGTTGCAGGGGTACACTGAAGCTTTCTTT
cdr3_aa: CSARLQGYTEAFF

j_call: TRBJ2-2
v_call: TRBV6-1
clone_size: many
d_call: TRBD2
cdr3_length: 15
cdr3_nt: TGTGCCAGCAGTGAGGCGGCGGGGGAGACCGGGGAGCTGTTTTTT
cdr3_aa: CASSEAAGETGELFF

j_call: TRBJ1-2
v_call: TRBV4-3
clone_size: many
d_call: NA
cdr3_length: 16
cdr3_nt: TGCGCCAGCAGCCGGACCTGGCGGGGTTCCGTGGAAGGCTACACCTTC
cdr3_aa: CASSRTWRGSVEGYTF

j_call: TRBJ2-3
v_call: TRBV12-3/TRBV12-4
clone_size: many
d_call: NA
cdr3_length: 16
cdr3_nt: TGTGCCAGCAGTTTCTCGACTAGGGACGACACAGATACGCAGTATTTT
cdr3_aa: CASSFSTRDDTDTQYF

j_call: TRBJ2-3
v_call: TRBV5-1
clone_size: many
d_call: NA
cdr3_length: 14
cdr3_nt: TGCGCCAGCAGCTTAGCGGTGAGCACAGATACGCAGTATTTT
cdr3_aa: CASSLAVSTDTQYF

j_call: TRBJ1-4
v_call: TRBV20-1
clone_size: many
d_call: TRBD1
cdr3_length: 15
cdr3_nt: TGCAGTGCTAGAGATCGACAGGGGGCAGGAGAAAAACTGTTTTTT
cdr3_aa: CSARDRQGAGEKLFF

j_call: TRBJ1-6
v_call: TRBV6-5
clone_size: many
d_call: TRBD1
cdr3_length: 14
cdr3_nt: TGTGCCAGCAGTCCCGGGACAGGGGGTTCACCCCTCCACTTT
cdr3_aa: CASSPGTGGSPLHF

j_call: TRBJ1-1
v_call: TRBV5-1
clone_size: many
d_call: NA
cdr3_length: 14
cdr3_nt: TGCGCCAGCAGCTACAGGGAGGCGAACACTGAAGCTTTCTTT
cdr3_aa: CASSYREANTEAFF

j_call: TRBJ2-7
v_call: TRBV7-2
clone_size: many
d_call: TRBD2
cdr3_length: 14
cdr3_nt: TGTGCCAGCAGCCCAAGGACTAGCGGTGGAGAGCAGTACTTC
cdr3_aa: CASSPRTSGGEQYF

j_call: TRBJ2-1
v_call: TRBV7-2
clone_size: NA
d_call: TRBD2
cdr3_length: 14
cdr3_nt: TGTGCCAGCAGCTTATTACTAGCGAAGAATGAGCAGTTCTTC
cdr3_aa: CASSLLLAKNEQFF

j_call: TRBJ2-7
v_call: TRBV5-5
clone_size: many
d_call: NA
cdr3_length: 14
cdr3_nt: TGTGCCAGCAGCTTGTCGGGGATACGGAACGAGCAGTACTTC
cdr3_aa: CASSLSGIRNEQYF

j_call: TRBJ1-3
v_call: TRBV12-3/TRBV12-4
clone_size: many
d_call: NA
cdr3_length: 13
cdr3_nt: TGTGCCAGCGTATGGGGGTCTGGAAACACCATATATTTT
cdr3_aa: CASVWGSGNTIYF

j_call: TRBJ1-2
v_call: TRBV4-3
clone_size: few
d_call: NA
cdr3_length: 18
cdr3_nt: TGCGCCAGCAGCCAAGATCCAGTCGGGTCGCTACTTAACTATGGCTACACCTTC
cdr3_aa: CASSQDPVGSLLNYGYTF

j_call: TRBJ2-7
v_call: TRBV20-1
clone_size: many
d_call: TRBD2
cdr3_length: 14
cdr3_nt: TGCAGTGCCCGGGCTAGCGGGAGGCCCTACGAGCAGTACTTC
cdr3_aa: CSARASGRPYEQYF

j_call: TRBJ1-2
v_call: TRBV29-1
clone_size: many
d_call: TRBD1
cdr3_length: 15
cdr3_nt: TGCAGCGTTGGCAGATGGACAGGGAGTGAAGATGGCTACACCTTC
cdr3_aa: CSVGRWTGSEDGYTF